Listed here is a single T cell receptor (beta chain). The data were taken from a study of blood T cell repertoires in COVID-19. Study summary: From the United States, Italy and Spain came samples of acute and convalescent COVID-19. In each case, the material was cDNA or gDNA derived from T cells, B-cell-depleted T cells, or PBMCs.

Authors' methods: Reference gene primer amplification gave estimated nucleated cell counts. Using immunoSEQ multiplex PCR, the repertoire was profiled, and TCRdb retains in-frame clones only, with some absent. For V, J and clone size, that table is used; D and trimming come from the DNA. The data hold approximately 140,000 clones, with around four fifths observed a single time. This CDR3 spans 15 amino acids. Germline V gives CDR1 LGHNA, CDR2 YNFKEQ. Trimming cost V 4 bases and J 0 bases; bases outside gene matches: 2. The V gene is TRBV4-2, the J gene TRBJ2-3, with 9 bases aligning to TRBD1. This TCR derives from a man aged 40-49 years with active or convalescent COVID-19. Sequenced material: peripheral blood. This CDR3 is CASSLDRGSTDTQYF. CDR3 in DNA: TGTGCCAGCAGCCTGGACAGGGGTAGCACAGATACGCAGTATTTT.